This T cell receptor beta chain emerged from a study of T cells after posttransplantation cyclophosphamide (dated by TCRdb to 2015 to 2016). For the study in its entirety: Using TRB sequencing, the study followed how the T cell repertoire rebuilt after myeloablative bone marrow transplantation with posttransplantation cyclophosphamide given as GVHD prophylaxis. Antigen receptor sequencing covered samples from a few dozen PTCy-treated patients and about 17 of their related bone marrow donors. TRB sequencing was performed on blood from all 35 or so PTCy patients with 1-year posttransplant specimens. Public TRB sequences were compared against a database of over 3,000 sequences linked to responses to pathogens, tumor antigens, self-antigens and alloantigens. TRA and TRB clonality were tightly correlated in ten or so samples, so subsequent TCR analyses focused on TRB only. Up to about 3 additional blood samples from 2 to 5.2 years after transplant were also TRB-sequenced in 3 patients, as was pretransplant blood from 4 patients.

Genomic DNA was used for TRB sequencing, which was performed with the immunoSEQ assay at survey resolution or with the hsTCRB kit. Regarding the original processing steps: The immunoSEQ software handled initial read processing, and the LymphoSeq R package was used for repertoire analyses. Clonality was computed as 1 minus normalized Shannon entropy; Gini coefficient was also calculated for each TRB dataset. To infer phenotypes in unsorted samples, TRB sequences from sorted subsets of the recipient or donor were mapped onto the unsorted samples of the same recipient. TCRdb retrieved this table from immuneACCESS and kept in-frame rearrangements only. Not all clones are present; in checked studies, unresolved V genes account for under half, and no reason is known for the remainder. V and J calls and clone size are as listed in that table; D and trimming were resolved from the DNA. The sample table lists 19,000 or so clones, about 86% of them with a count of one. The top ten hold less than 2.5% of the sample.

General conclusions and limits of the study: Donor-recipient similarity was low at 1-2 months but rose over the first year, and later blood repertoires were often dominated by donor CD8+ memory clones. Across about 40 patients, TRB clonality was highly associated with recipient CMV seropositivity and CMV reactivation, and PTCy diversity was similar to diversity in CNI/methotrexate controls. The TRB repertoires of T cells infiltrating skin or the GI tract showed only limited overlap with the TRB repertoires found in blood.

V and J are trimmed by 8 bases and 1 base, and the gene matches miss 4 bases of the junction. There are 14 amino acids in the CDR3, from cysteine to phenylalanine inclusive. Only CDR3 DNA is held: 42 bases, read in frame from base 1. The germline V gene supplies CDR1 MNHEY and CDR2 SVGAGI. The control cohort consisted of around twelve patients who had myeloablative marrow transplants with methotrexate plus a calcineurin inhibitor and who were sampled 1 year after transplant. Peripheral blood and bone marrow mononuclear cells were isolated by Ficoll-Hypaque density centrifugation and were cryopreserved. Comment on this clone: Its antigen remains unidentified. No base qualities exist here, and no much larger clone lies one base off it.

Sequenced material: PBMCs, taken about 400 days after allogeneic stem cell transplant with calcineurin inhibitor and methotrexate. In this chain, TRBV6-5 is recombined with TRBJ2-5; 10 middle bases align to TRBD1. The TCR comes from a female patient between 30 and 40 years old who received an allogeneic stem cell transplant from an unrelated donor, was CMV-positive, and had acute and chronic GVHD. After a transplant, some T cells may have been passed on by the graft donor. The DNA sequence is TGTGCCAGCTCGAGGACAGGGGGCCAAGAGACCCAGTACTTC. It specifies CASSRTGGQETQYF.